The present entry profiles one TCR beta chain with its context. Random hexamers were used to reverse transcribe the RNA input (about 0.45 to 1 ug). A multiplex approach, immunoSEQ multiplex PCR, amplified TCR beta CDR3 across 54 Vbeta and 13 Jbeta. One entry per CDR3 protein results from TCRdb running MiXCR on the immunoSEQ multiplex PCR reads. In the table there are about 210,000 distinct CDR3 sequences, approximately 95% of which are singletons. Between the trimmed V and J ends, which lost 6 bases and 10 bases, there was a span of 22 bases. Germline CDR1 SGHTA, CDR2 FQGNSA. There are 15 residues in the CDR3. TEMRA cells were FACS-enriched, with CD8+ and CD4+ T cells isolated negatively. The data derive from a study of CD8 T cells in Susac syndrome.

The sample taken for sequencing was CD4+ T cells from PBMCs. The J gene is TRBJ2-1, the V gene TRBV7-2; D is possibly TRBD2 (6 bases). The sequence was collected from a human donor with multiple sclerosis. This CDR3 reads CASSSSGGTRWEQFF. The CDR3 DNA reads TGTGCCAGCAGTTCTAGTGGGGGGACCCGTTGGGAGCAGTTCTTC.